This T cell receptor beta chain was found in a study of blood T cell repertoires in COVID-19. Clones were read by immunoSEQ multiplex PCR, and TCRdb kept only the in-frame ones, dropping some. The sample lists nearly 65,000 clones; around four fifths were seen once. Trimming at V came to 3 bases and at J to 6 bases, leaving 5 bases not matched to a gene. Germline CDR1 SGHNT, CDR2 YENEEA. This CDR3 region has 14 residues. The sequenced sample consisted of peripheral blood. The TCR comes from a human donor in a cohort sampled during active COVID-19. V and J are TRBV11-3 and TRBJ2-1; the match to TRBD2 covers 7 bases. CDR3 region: CASSFMRGSNEQFF. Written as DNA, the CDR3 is TGTGCCAGCAGCTTTATGCGGGGGTCCAATGAGCAGTTCTTC.